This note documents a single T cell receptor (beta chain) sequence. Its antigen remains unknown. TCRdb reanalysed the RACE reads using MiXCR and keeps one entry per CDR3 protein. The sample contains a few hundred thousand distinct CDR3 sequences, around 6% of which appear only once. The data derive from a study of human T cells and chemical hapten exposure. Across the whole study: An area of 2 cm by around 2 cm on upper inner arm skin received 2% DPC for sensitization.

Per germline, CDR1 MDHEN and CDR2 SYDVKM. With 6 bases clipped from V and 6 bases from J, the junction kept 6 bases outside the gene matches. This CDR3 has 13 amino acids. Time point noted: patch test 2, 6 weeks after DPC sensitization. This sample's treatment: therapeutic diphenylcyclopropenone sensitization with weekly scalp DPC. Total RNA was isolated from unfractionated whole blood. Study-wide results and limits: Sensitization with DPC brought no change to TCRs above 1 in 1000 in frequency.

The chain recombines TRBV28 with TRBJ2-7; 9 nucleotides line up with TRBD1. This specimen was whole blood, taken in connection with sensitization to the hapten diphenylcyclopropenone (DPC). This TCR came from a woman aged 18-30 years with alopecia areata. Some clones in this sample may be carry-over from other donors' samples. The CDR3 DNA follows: TGTGCCAGCAGCCGACGGGACAGGGTCGAGCAGTACTTC. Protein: CASSRRDRVEQYF.